The text below deals with one TCR beta chain. What antigen it recognizes has not been identified. Per-nucleotide qualities are absent, and no much larger clonotype sits a single base away. TCR beta libraries were generated from genomic DNA with the immunoSEQ kit, following the manufacturer's recommendations. For library preparation, a first multiplex PCR was performed with proprietary primers, followed by a second PCR in which unique barcodes were added, and bead cleanups were performed after each round. A kit-provided positive control reaction and a negative control reaction were included in every sample batch. The final libraries were assessed on an Agilent 4200 TapeStation D1000 ScreenTape, pooled by volume, and quantified by qPCR. Sequencing ran on an Illumina NextSeq500 with a MidOutput 150-cycle cartridge, using 156 Read1 and 15 Index1 cycles with kit custom primers. The pooled library was loaded at 0.8 to 1 pM, and approximately 19% PhiX control was spiked in. Under the source paper's analysis protocol: The vendor-processed data were analyzed in R, and a clonotype was defined as all T cells that share the same CDR3 nucleotide sequence. For clone abundance analyses, frequencies were normalized to the 10,000 most abundant clones per sample. Before analysis, public T cell clones were removed, and these numbered fewer than six per sample on average. Tumor-enriched clonotypes and baseline blood-enriched clonotypes were defined as those with an abundance difference of at least 32-fold between compartments. A beta-binomial differential abundance model was used to identify clonotypes that were expanded or contracted between blood time points. Similarity between tumor and blood repertoires was quantified using the Baroni-Urbani and Buser coefficient, and groups were compared with two-tailed Wilcoxon tests in R. TCRdb holds this immuneACCESS table with in-frame rearrangements only. Some clones are missing; in checked studies, unresolved V genes explain under half, and the rest has no known cause. V and J calls and clone size are as listed in that table; D and trimming were resolved from the DNA. The sample table shows 100,000 to 150,000 clones, and roughly four fifths are seen once. The ten biggest clones cover roughly 6.2% of the sample.

The sample originates from a study of radiation and T cells in renal cell carcinoma (dated by TCRdb to 2018 to 2020). With regard to the full study: Samples were obtained from a clinical trial, in which 15 Gy stereotactic body radiation therapy was delivered to primary renal cell carcinomas and nephrectomy was performed 4 weeks later. TCR beta sequencing covered 50 to 55 samples in total, comprising around 26 tumors and around 27 peripheral blood samples. In the approximately 53 samples combined, roughly 4.4 million unique CDR3 nucleotide sequences were found, encoding about 2,700,000 unique CDR3 amino acid sequences.

Results the study describes overall, beyond this receptor: An increase in top tumor clonotypes in blood was observed from baseline to 2 weeks post-radiation, followed by contraction by 4 weeks, which was taken to suggest transient expansion of tumor-resident clones. Because the trial had a single-armed design, the trial could not examine how radiation dose or scheduling affected the TCR repertoire. Blood repertoire dynamics were not followed beyond 4 weeks after treatment. Because pretreatment tumor biopsies were not available, the study could not determine whether clonotypes were already present within the tumor at baseline.

What this sample's time point label stands for: blood 2 weeks post-SBRT. This sample's treatment or condition label indicates: 15 Gy SBRT to primary tumor, nephrectomy 4 weeks later. To follow tumor-enriched clonotypes, serial peripheral blood was collected from radiation-treated patients at baseline and at 2 weeks and 4 weeks after SBRT. All patients had renal cell carcinoma with clear cell pathology. The QIAamp DNA Blood Mini Kit (Qiagen) was used to prepare genomic DNA for TCR sequencing. Only samples passing all quality control checks were included in the analyses. Relative to germline, V is 6 bases shorter and J is 5 bases shorter, with 13 bases between their ends. CDR1 and CDR2, per the germline V gene (reference sequence), are WNHNN and SYGVQD. Inclusive of the bounding cysteine and phenylalanine, the CDR3 is 14 residues long. Of all the DNA, just the CDR3 is kept, 42 bases in frame from base 1.

The chain links TRBV10-1 with TRBJ2-2, with no reliable assignment of the D segment. This specimen consisted of blood, obtained from a patient whose treatment included radiotherapy and nephrectomy. The clonotype comes from a man aged 50 or older with renal cell carcinoma. The DNA sequence follows: TGCGCCAGCAGGGGTCCCAGCGCGACCGGGGAGCTGTTTTTT. Translated, it gives CASRGPSATGELFF.